These 8 T cell receptor beta chains originate from one sample sequenced in a study of T cell changes during pregnancy in multiple sclerosis. Sequencing used immunoSEQ multiplex PCR; TCRdb keeps in-frame clones, though not all of them. The table lists around 74,000 clones, 75% to 90% of them singletons. Sequenced here: peripheral blood, sampled before pregnancy. The receptors come from a female donor with multiple sclerosis, enrolled in a pregnancy study.

This clone has only a few counts. The rearrangement joins TRBV6-1 to TRBJ2-4, with D unclear. The V gene's germline CDR1 is MNHNS and CDR2 SASEGT. CDR3 length equals 12 residues. V was cut by 4 bases and J by 4 bases, with 5 bases left in between. The CDR3 sequence is CASSAGKNIQYF. The DNA for the CDR3 is TGTGCCAGCAGTGCCGGGAAAAACATTCAGTACTTC.

The chain couples TRBV30 to TRBJ1-3, with D possibly matching TRBD1 (6 bases). V lost 6 bases and J 1 base, leaving 13 bases between the germline ends. The CDR3 covers 14 residues. Germline V gene lookup returns CDR1 GTSNPN and CDR2 SVGIG (reference sequence). The CDR3 here is CACEGGLSGNTIYF. As DNA, the CDR3 is TGTGCCTGTGAGGGGGGGCTGTCTGGAAACACCATATATTTT.

The chain combines TRBV6-6 with TRBJ1-5; 8 positions agree with TRBD1. Germline assignment: CDR1 MNHNY and CDR2 SVGAGI (reference sequence). The trim removed 6 bases at V and 4 bases at J, leaving 2 bases unmatched. CDR3 size: 13 residues. The chain's CDR3 is CASSDRGNQPQHF. In DNA form, the CDR3 reads TGTGCCAGCAGCGACAGGGGTAATCAGCCCCAGCATTTT.

V usage is TRBV27 and J usage is TRBJ2-1; the D gene is possibly TRBD2 (7 bases). V was pared by 7 bases and J by 2 bases, with 24 bases between. CDR3 length equals 18 residues. Germline-derived CDR1 and CDR2 are MNHEY and SMNVEV (reference sequence). This CDR3 reads CASTPIRRGAAAYNEQFF. The CDR3 region has the DNA TGTGCCAGCACCCCCATACGACGGGGGGCCGCCGCCTACAATGAGCAGTTCTTC.

The rearrangement links TRBV11-3 to TRBJ2-7, with no clear D. Germline CDR1 and CDR2: SGHNT and YENEEA. Trimming took off 2 bases at V and 5 bases at J, with 10 bases between the two ends. The CDR3 is 13 residues long. CDR3: CASSLSHQDEQYF. CDR3 DNA sequence: TGTGCCAGCAGCTTATCCCACCAGGACGAGCAGTACTTC.

V is TRBV6-5 and J is TRBJ2-1; 7 bases are a match to TRBD1. CDR3 length equals 16 residues. The trim removed 0 bases at V and 8 bases at J, leaving 10 bases unmatched. Germline CDR1 MNHEY, CDR2 SVGAGI. As DNA, the CDR3 is TGTGCCAGCAGTTACTCGCCAGGGGGTAATCTCGATGAGCAGTTCTTC. Amino acids: CASSYSPGGNLDEQFF.

V usage is TRBV7-2 and J usage is TRBJ2-1; 9 bases are shared with TRBD2. The germline V gene encodes CDR1 SGHTA and CDR2 FQGNSA. CDR3 length: 14 residues. The V gene end was trimmed by 8 bases and the J gene end by 2 bases; junction bases not matched to a gene: 4. This CDR3 reads CASGRGGPYNEQFF. For the CDR3, the DNA is TGTGCCAGCGGGCGGGGGGGCCCCTACAATGAGCAGTTCTTC.

J is TRBJ1-3 and V is TRBV5-6, with no clear D. The CDR3 extends over 14 amino acids. The V end lost 4 bases, the J end lost 0 bases, and 8 bases lay between the germline ends. CDR1 is SGHDT, CDR2 YYEEEE, per germline. The CDR3 nucleotides are TGTGCCAGCAGCGCACAGAGCTCTGGAAACACCATATATTTT. Translation gives CASSAQSSGNTIYF.